This is a list of T cell receptor beta chains from one sample in a study of shared clonotypes between healthy human individuals. Profiled with immunoSEQ multiplex PCR; TCRdb holds only in-frame clones, not every one. The data hold some 2,500,000 clones, with 92% observed a single time. The source material was naive CD4+ T cells from PBMCs. Receptor source: a man younger than 35 in good health. Some clones in this sample may be carry-over from other donors' samples. CDR3s include the opening cysteine and the closing phenylalanine or tryptophan. A D gene is named only where the DNA matches it firmly. Size is omitted from some rows. Given values are once, few, many or a class for expanded clones.

TGTGCCAGCAGCCAAGTAGGTCTTGAACGGCCTCGACCCGAAGCTTTCTTT	CASSQVGLERPRPEAFF	TRBV14	NA	NA	TRBJ1-1
TGCGCCAGCAGCTTGGTCCCAGGGGGCAAGCCCCAGCATTTT	CASSLVPGGKPQHF	TRBV5-1	NA	TRBD1	TRBJ1-5
TGCAGCGTTGAAGGGCAGTTCATGAACACTGAAGCTTTCTTT	CSVEGQFMNTEAFF	TRBV29-1	few	NA	TRBJ1-1
TGTGCCAGCGGAAGGTTGACTACCACTGAAGCTTTCTTT	CASGRLTTTEAFF	TRBV14	NA	NA	TRBJ1-1
TGTGCCTGGAGTCGTGGGTCGGCCGGGGAGCTGTTTTTT	CAWSRGSAGELFF	TRBV30	NA	NA	TRBJ2-2
TGTGCCAGTAGTAGGACAAGCTCCTACAATGAGCAGTTCTTC	CASSRTSSYNEQFF	TRBV19	NA	NA	TRBJ2-1
TGTGCCAGCAAGGGCGGGGTGGGCACAGATACGCAGTATTTT	CASKGGVGTDTQYF	TRBV6-1	once	NA	TRBJ2-3
TGTGCCAGCGGGGGGGAATCGGGACTAGCAACGGCCGAGCAGTACTTC	CASGGESGLATAEQYF	TRBV2	NA	TRBD2	TRBJ2-7
TGTGCCAGCAGCCAGGAGAGCCGAACCAACACCGGGGAGCTGTTTTTT	CASSQESRTNTGELFF	TRBV6-4	NA	NA	TRBJ2-2
TGCGCCAGCAGCTTGGGTGCGGGAACCAGCTCTGGGGCCAACGTCCTGACTTTC	CASSLGAGTSSGANVLTF	TRBV5-1	NA	NA	TRBJ2-6
TGCGCCAGCAGCCGAATGACGGGACTAGCGGGAGCCCACAATGAGCAGTTCTTC	CASSRMTGLAGAHNEQFF	TRBV4-1	NA	TRBD2	TRBJ2-1
TGTGCCAGCAGTTTATCACAACTGACAGGGGGGTACGAGCAGTACTTC	CASSLSQLTGGYEQYF	TRBV27	NA	TRBD1	TRBJ2-7
TGTGCCAGCAGCTTAAACGGGTCCTGGCGGCGAGGGAGCGAGCAGTACTTC	CASSLNGSWRRGSEQYF	TRBV7-9	NA	NA	TRBJ2-7
TGTGCCAGCAGCTCAGGACAGGGGGTATCCCCCTATGGCTACACCTTC	CASSSGQGVSPYGYTF	TRBV5-5	NA	TRBD1	TRBJ1-2
TGTGCCAGCAGAAAGACAGGGGGCAACACTGAAGCTTTCTTT	CASRKTGGNTEAFF	TRBV28	NA	TRBD1	TRBJ1-1
TGTGCCAGCAGTTCCTCGACAGGTCTTCAGCCCCAGCATTTT	CASSSSTGLQPQHF	TRBV28	NA	NA	TRBJ1-5
TGTGCCAGCAGCTATGCCCCCAGGGGTGGCGGGGAGCTGTTTTTT	CASSYAPRGGGELFF	TRBV5-6	NA	NA	TRBJ2-2
TGTGCCAGCAGCTTAACGTCGGCGGGAGGGGGAGAGACCCAGTACTTC	CASSLTSAGGGETQYF	TRBV7-3	NA	TRBD2	TRBJ2-5
TGCGCCAGCAGCTTGGTATCAGGTTCTTACGAGCAGTACTTC	CASSLVSGSYEQYF	TRBV5-1	NA	NA	TRBJ2-7
TGTGCCAGCAGCCCCCTGGCGGGTGGCAGCGAGCAGTACTTC	CASSPLAGGSEQYF	TRBV9	NA	NA	TRBJ2-7
TGTGCCAGCACCGGGACTCCGGCAAACACCATATATTTT	CASTGTPANTIYF	TRBV25-1	NA	NA	TRBJ1-3
TGTGCCAGCAGTCCCCAACTCGGCCACAATGAGCAGTTCTTC	CASSPQLGHNEQFF	TRBV28	NA	NA	TRBJ2-1
TGTGCCAGCAGTTCCCGGGACAGTGCAACTAATGAAAAACTGTTTTTT	CASSSRDSATNEKLFF	TRBV28	NA	TRBD1	TRBJ1-4
TGTGCCAGCAGCCCAAACGCGGGACTTCGAGAGACCCAGTACTTC	CASSPNAGLRETQYF	TRBV4-2	NA	NA	TRBJ2-5
TGTGCTAGTGGTCGTAGCGGGAGGGCCAGAGAAGAGTACTTC	CASGRSGRAREEYF	TRBV12-5	NA	TRBD2	TRBJ2-7
TGTGCCATCAGTGAGTTCGGGGCCCGTCAGGAGCAGTACTTC	CAISEFGARQEQYF	TRBV10-3	NA	NA	TRBJ2-7
TGTGCCAGCAGATCCGGGGGGATCCTTGGCTATGGCTACACCTTC	CASRSGGILGYGYTF	TRBV6-5	once	NA	TRBJ1-2
TGTGCCAGCAGCCAAGAGGCGGGAGACTACAATGAGCAGTTCTTC	CASSQEAGDYNEQFF	TRBV4-2	NA	TRBD2	TRBJ2-1
TGTGCCAGCAGCTCGGGACTAGCTGGGGAGCAGTACTTC	CASSSGLAGEQYF	TRBV7-2	NA	TRBD2	TRBJ2-7
TGCGCCAGCAGCTTGGGACTTGGATTTGAAGCTTTCTTT	CASSLGLGFEAFF	TRBV5-1	NA	NA	TRBJ1-1
TGTGCCAGCACCCAGAGGTCCGGGGATTGGGGCTATGGCTACACCTTC	CASTQRSGDWGYGYTF	TRBV6-6	NA	NA	TRBJ1-2
TGTGCCAGCAGCTTAAGGCGACAGGAGCCCTACAATGAGCAGTTCTTC	CASSLRRQEPYNEQFF	TRBV7-9	NA	NA	TRBJ2-1